This T cell receptor (beta chain) derives from a study of metastatic and nonmetastatic thyroid tumors. Trimming pared 1 base from V and 6 bases from J, leaving 8 bases between. The CDR3 contains 13 residues. Germline V lookup: CDR1 SGHTA, CDR2 FQGNSA. Study processing details: It was from CDR3 differences across clinicopathological groups that a distant-metastasis classifier for papillary thyroid cancer was built. TCRdb redid the clone calls on the PCR reads using MiXCR. The V and J calls, along with clone size, are taken from TCRdb and not from the paper's own processing. The sample includes about 42,000 clones, about 12% of them seen just once. None of the patients had undergone any treatment ahead of thyroid surgery. This clone was seen at least ten times.

The receptor was isolated from a male donor with papillary thyroid cancer or a benign thyroid nodule (not recorded which). Some clones in this sample may be carry-over from other donors' samples. The J gene is TRBJ2-3, the V gene TRBV7-2; D not certain. Sequencing used blood. The CDR3 DNA sequence: TGTGCCAGCAGCTTAGACCTAGAGGATACGCAGTATTTT. It codes for CASSLDLEDTQYF.